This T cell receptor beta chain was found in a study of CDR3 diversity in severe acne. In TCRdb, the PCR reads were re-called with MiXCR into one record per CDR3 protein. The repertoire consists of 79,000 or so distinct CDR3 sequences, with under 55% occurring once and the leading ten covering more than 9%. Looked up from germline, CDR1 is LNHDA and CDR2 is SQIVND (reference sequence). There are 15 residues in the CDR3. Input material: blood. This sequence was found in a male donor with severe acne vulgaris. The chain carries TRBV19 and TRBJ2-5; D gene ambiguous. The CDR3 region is CKRSTYGRTQETQYF. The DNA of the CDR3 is TGTAAAAGAAGTACGTATGGGCGGACCCAAGAGACCCAGTACTTC. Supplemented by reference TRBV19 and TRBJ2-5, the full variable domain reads DGGITQSPKYLFRKEGQNVTLSCEQNLNHDAMYWYRQDPGQGLRLIYYSQIVNDFQKGDIAEGYSVSREKKESFPLTVTSAQKNPTAFYLCKRSTYGRTQETQYFGPGTRLLVL.